This TCR beta chain is from a study of shared clonotypes between healthy human individuals. Whole-study results and caveats: Naive subsets typically showed greater estimated richness than memory subsets. Naive CD4 clonotypes overlapped across a handful of donors at roughly 5.1%.

As defined, naive CD8 cells were CD45RO-negative and positively selected for CCR7, with terminally differentiated effector memory CD45RA+ cells excluded. The CDR3 loop spans 13 amino acids. The V end lost 5 bases, the J end lost 5 bases, and 13 bases lay between the germline ends. Germline lookup yields CDR1 PRHDT and CDR2 FYEKMQ (reference sequence). A note on this clone: Its antigen is not identified.

200 to 250 ng DNA, 25,000 to 35,000 T cell genomes, went into each sorted-subset replicate PCR. The repertoire was sequenced with immunoSEQ multiplex PCR; TCRdb's copy has only in-frame clones and lacks some. The repertoire includes around 2,000,000 clones, roughly 94% of them detected once, and approximately 1.2% sits in the top ten. The clonotype comes from a man aged 18 to 29 in good health. The genes are TRBV13 and TRBJ2-7; D is perhaps TRBD2 (5 bases). Material for sequencing was naive CD8+ T cells sorted from blood. The CDR3 protein is CASSPPGSHEQYF. Here the CDR3 DNA reads TGTGCCAGCAGCCCCCCGGGGAGCCACGAGCAGTACTTC. Together with reference TRBV13 and TRBJ2-7, the CDR3 gives the full variable domain: AAGVIQSPRHLIKEKRETATLKCYPIPRHDTVYWYQQGPGQDPQFLISFYEKMQSDKGSIPDRFSAQQFSDYHSELNMSSLELGDSALYFCASSPPGSHEQYFGPGTRLTVT.